The present T cell receptor beta chain was sequenced within a study of technical replicates of blood from a few donors. Here immunoSEQ multiplex PCR was the method, and the copy in TCRdb shows in-frame clones only, minus some. Among roughly 69,000 clones listed, 95% to 97% were seen once. Germline V lookup: CDR1 SGHKS, CDR2 YYEKEE (reference sequence). The CDR3 is made up of 16 amino acids. V was trimmed by 4 bases and J by 9 bases, leaving 22 bases between them. Source material: T cells isolated from PBMCs. The chain combines TRBV5-5 with TRBJ2-2; TRBD1 might be the D (6 bases). This receptor was identified in a human donor in good health. CDR3 DNA: TGTGCCAGCAGCCCTCCCTTATACCAGGGGCCCCGGGAGCTGTTTTTT. Translating gives CASSPPLYQGPRELFF. Full variable domain (outside the CDR3, taken from reference TRBV5-5 and TRBJ2-2): DAGVTQSPTHLIKTRGQQVTLRCSPISGHKSVSWYQQVLGQGPQFIFQYYEKEERGRGNFPDRFSARQFPNYSSELNVNALLLGDSALYLCASSPPLYQGPRELFFGEGSRLTVL.